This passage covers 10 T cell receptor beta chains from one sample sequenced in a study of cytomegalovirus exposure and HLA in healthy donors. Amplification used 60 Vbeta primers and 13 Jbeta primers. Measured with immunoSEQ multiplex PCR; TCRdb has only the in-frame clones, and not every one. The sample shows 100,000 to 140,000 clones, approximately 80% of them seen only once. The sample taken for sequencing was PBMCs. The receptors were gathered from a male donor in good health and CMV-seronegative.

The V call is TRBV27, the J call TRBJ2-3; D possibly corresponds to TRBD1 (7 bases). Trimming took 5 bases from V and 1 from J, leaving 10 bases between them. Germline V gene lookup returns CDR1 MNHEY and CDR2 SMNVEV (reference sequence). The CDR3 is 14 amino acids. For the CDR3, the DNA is TGTGCCAGCAGTCCAGGGGGGCGCACAGATACGCAGTATTTT. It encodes CASSPGGRTDTQYF.

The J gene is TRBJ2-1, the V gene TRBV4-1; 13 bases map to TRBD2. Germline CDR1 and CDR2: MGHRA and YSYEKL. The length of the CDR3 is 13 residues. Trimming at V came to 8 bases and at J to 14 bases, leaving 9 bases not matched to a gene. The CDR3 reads CASGRTSGSVKFF. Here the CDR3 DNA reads TGCGCCAGCGGGAGGACTAGCGGGAGTGTGAAGTTCTTC.

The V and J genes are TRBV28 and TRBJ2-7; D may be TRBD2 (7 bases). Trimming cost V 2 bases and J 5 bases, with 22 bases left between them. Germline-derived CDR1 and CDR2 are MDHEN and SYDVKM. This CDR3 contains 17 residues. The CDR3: CASSLPREGGSFHEQYF. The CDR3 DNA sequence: TGTGCCAGCAGTTTACCGAGGGAGGGGGGGTCCTTCCACGAGCAGTACTTC.

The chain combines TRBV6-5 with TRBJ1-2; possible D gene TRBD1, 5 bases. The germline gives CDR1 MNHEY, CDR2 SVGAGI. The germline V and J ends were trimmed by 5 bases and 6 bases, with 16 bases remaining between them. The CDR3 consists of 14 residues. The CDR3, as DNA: TGTGCCAGCAGTAGAAATACAGGTTTGGATGGCTACACCTTC. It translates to CASSRNTGLDGYTF.

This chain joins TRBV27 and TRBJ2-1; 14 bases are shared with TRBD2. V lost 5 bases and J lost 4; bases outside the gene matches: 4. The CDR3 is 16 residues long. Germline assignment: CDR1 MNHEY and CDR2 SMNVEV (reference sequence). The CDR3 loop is CASSGLAGGWYNEQFF. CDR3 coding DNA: TGTGCCAGCAGTGGACTAGCGGGAGGTTGGTACAATGAGCAGTTCTTC.

The CDR3 sequence: CASSLGGTSSYNEQFF. CDR3 nucleotide sequence: TGCGCCAGCAGCTTGGGGGGGACTAGCAGCTACAATGAGCAGTTCTTC. The rearrangement links TRBV5-1 to TRBJ2-1; 9 positions agree with TRBD2. CDR1 SGHRS and CDR2 YFSETQ come from the germline V gene. The V gene end was trimmed by 0 bases and the J gene end by 3 bases; junction bases not matched to a gene: 4. This CDR3 region has 16 residues.

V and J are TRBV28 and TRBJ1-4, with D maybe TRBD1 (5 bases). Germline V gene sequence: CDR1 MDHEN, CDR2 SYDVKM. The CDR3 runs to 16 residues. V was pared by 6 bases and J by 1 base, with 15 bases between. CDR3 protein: CASRTLGGLTNEKLFF. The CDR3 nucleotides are TGTGCCAGCAGAACCCTCGGGGGATTAACTAATGAAAAACTGTTTTTT.

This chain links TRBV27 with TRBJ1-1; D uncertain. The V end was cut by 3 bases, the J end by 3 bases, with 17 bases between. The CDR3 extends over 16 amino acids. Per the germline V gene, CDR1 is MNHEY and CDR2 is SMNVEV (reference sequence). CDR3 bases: TGTGCCAGCAGTTTTGGAGGGATCGTTACTTACACTGAAGCTTTCTTT. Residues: CASSFGGIVTYTEAFF.

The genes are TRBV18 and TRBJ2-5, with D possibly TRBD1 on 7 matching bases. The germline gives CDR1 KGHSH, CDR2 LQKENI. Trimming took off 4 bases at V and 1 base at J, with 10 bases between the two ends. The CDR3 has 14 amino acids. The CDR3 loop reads CASSRGTVQETQYF. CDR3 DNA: TGTGCCAGCTCACGCGGGACAGTCCAAGAGACCCAGTACTTC.

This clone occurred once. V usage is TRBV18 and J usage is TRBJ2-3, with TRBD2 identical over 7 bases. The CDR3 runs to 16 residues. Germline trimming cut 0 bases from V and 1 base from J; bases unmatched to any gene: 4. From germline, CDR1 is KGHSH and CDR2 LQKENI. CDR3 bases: TGTGCCAGCTCACCACCGTGGGCGGGAGGCACAGATACGCAGTATTTT. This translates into CASSPPWAGGTDTQYF.